The clone carrying this T cell receptor beta chain was seen a few times. Its antigen is as yet unknown. The CDR3 length is 15 residues. Germline CDR1 MNHEY, CDR2 SVGEGT. The V gene end was trimmed by 4 bases and the J gene end by 5 bases; junction bases not matched to a gene: 6. This sample was taken from a study of T cell responses to AZD1222 COVID-19 vaccine. Notes on the study in general: The donors showed a predominance of white British ancestry and of females, with possible underestimation of clonal diversity.

Sequencing used immunoSEQ multiplex PCR; TCRdb keeps in-frame clones, though not all of them. The sample records 65,000 to 90,000 clones, approximately 87% being singletons. The V call is TRBV6-2 or TRBV6-3, the J call TRBJ2-7, with 12 nucleotides matching TRBD2. The sequencing used peripheral blood, collected on day 0 of AZD1222 vaccination. The TCR sequence derives from an adult in good health. This chain's CDR3 is CASSSRLAGDHEQYF. The CDR3 region has the DNA TGTGCCAGCAGTTCTCGACTAGCGGGAGACCACGAGCAGTACTTC.